This T cell receptor beta chain was documented in a study of blood T cells in healthy people across ages. V lost 2 bases to trimming and J lost 2 bases, with 12 bases between them. This CDR3 region has 16 residues. The germline CDR1 and CDR2 sequences are SGHTA and FQGNSA. General study results and limits: The long-lived group displayed more naive CD4+ cells, plus higher diversity, than the aged donors did.

It was with a sample-barcoded 5' primer and a J-beta primer mix that a second PCR of roughly 7 to 12 cycles was run. TCRdb independently ran MiXCR on the 5' RACE reads; one entry per CDR3 protein. The table lists about 800,000 distinct CDR3 sequences, 20% to 25% of them singletons. PBMCs, at least 6.5 million per sample, were isolated. Note on this clonotype: The target antigen is unknown.

These data were likewise used in another study, on T cells of mothers and their children. That paper notes: From each mother came over 9.5 million TCR beta CDR3 reads, and from each child came around 2.7 million. Thymic selection molds TCR recombination output in much the same way for related pairs as for unrelated pairs.

This chain links TRBV7-2 with TRBJ1-4; tentative D call: TRBD1 (6 bases). This receptor was identified in a boy between 10 and 17 years old in good health. Material: blood. The chain's CDR3 is CASSLTGKVTNEKLFF. The DNA of the CDR3 is TGTGCCAGCAGCTTAACAGGGAAGGTTACTAATGAAAAACTGTTTTTT.